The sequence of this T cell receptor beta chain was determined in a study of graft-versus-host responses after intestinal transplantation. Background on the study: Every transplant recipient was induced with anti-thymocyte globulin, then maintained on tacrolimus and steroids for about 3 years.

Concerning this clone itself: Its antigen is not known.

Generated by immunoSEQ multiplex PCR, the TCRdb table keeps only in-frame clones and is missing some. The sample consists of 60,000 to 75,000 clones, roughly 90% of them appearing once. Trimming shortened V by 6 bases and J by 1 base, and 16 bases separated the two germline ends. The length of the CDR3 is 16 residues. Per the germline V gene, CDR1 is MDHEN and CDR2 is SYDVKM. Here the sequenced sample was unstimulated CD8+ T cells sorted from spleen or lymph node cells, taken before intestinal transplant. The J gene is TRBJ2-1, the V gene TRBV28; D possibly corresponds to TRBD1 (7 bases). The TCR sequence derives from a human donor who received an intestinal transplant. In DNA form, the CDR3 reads TGTGCCAGCAGCCCACTGACAGGGAGGTCCTACAATGAGCAGTTCTTC. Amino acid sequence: CASSPLTGRSYNEQFF.